This TCR beta chain was recorded in a study of beta chain features in type 1 diabetes. Study-level findings and limits: The naive, central memory and Treg TCRB repertoires of patients appeared to be more similar to one another than those of healthy donors. In every one of the four CD4+ subsets, TCRB CDR3s were moderately but significantly shorter in Type 1 diabetes patients. Individuals with type 1 diabetes displayed fewer insertions and more deletions at VDJ junctions.

With 0 bases clipped from V and 5 bases from J, the junction kept 13 bases outside the gene matches. Germline CDR1 and CDR2: MGHRA and YSYEKL. CDR3 length equals 18 residues. A word on this clone: Its antigen remains unknown.

TCRB transcripts that were expressed got sequenced, as all of the isolated RNA had been reverse transcribed. The assay was immunoSEQ multiplex PCR, and TCRdb's table has in-frame clones only and misses some. The data contain under 400,000 clones, less than 20% of them singletons. This clonotype was sampled from a woman under 30 in good health. Sequencing input: naive CD4+ T cells from blood. The rearrangement uses TRBV4-1 and TRBJ2-5; TRBD2 matches 9 bases. The CDR3, as DNA: TGCGCCAGCAGCCAAGAGCTCCTGATTAGCGGGGGAAGGGAGACCCAGTACTTC. Translation: CASSQELLISGGRETQYF.